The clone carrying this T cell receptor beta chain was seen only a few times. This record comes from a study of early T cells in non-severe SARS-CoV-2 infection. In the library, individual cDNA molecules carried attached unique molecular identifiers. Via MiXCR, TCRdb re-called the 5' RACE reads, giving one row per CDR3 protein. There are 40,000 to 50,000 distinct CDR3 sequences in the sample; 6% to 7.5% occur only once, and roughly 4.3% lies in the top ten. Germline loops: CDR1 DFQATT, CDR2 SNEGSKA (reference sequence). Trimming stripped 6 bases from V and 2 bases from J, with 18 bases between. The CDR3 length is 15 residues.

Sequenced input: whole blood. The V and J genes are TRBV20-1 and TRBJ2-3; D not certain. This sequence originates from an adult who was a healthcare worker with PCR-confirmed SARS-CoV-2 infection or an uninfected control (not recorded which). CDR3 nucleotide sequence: TGCAGTGCCCCGGTCCCAAGTATCTACACAGATACGCAGTATTTT. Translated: CSAPVPSIYTDTQYF.